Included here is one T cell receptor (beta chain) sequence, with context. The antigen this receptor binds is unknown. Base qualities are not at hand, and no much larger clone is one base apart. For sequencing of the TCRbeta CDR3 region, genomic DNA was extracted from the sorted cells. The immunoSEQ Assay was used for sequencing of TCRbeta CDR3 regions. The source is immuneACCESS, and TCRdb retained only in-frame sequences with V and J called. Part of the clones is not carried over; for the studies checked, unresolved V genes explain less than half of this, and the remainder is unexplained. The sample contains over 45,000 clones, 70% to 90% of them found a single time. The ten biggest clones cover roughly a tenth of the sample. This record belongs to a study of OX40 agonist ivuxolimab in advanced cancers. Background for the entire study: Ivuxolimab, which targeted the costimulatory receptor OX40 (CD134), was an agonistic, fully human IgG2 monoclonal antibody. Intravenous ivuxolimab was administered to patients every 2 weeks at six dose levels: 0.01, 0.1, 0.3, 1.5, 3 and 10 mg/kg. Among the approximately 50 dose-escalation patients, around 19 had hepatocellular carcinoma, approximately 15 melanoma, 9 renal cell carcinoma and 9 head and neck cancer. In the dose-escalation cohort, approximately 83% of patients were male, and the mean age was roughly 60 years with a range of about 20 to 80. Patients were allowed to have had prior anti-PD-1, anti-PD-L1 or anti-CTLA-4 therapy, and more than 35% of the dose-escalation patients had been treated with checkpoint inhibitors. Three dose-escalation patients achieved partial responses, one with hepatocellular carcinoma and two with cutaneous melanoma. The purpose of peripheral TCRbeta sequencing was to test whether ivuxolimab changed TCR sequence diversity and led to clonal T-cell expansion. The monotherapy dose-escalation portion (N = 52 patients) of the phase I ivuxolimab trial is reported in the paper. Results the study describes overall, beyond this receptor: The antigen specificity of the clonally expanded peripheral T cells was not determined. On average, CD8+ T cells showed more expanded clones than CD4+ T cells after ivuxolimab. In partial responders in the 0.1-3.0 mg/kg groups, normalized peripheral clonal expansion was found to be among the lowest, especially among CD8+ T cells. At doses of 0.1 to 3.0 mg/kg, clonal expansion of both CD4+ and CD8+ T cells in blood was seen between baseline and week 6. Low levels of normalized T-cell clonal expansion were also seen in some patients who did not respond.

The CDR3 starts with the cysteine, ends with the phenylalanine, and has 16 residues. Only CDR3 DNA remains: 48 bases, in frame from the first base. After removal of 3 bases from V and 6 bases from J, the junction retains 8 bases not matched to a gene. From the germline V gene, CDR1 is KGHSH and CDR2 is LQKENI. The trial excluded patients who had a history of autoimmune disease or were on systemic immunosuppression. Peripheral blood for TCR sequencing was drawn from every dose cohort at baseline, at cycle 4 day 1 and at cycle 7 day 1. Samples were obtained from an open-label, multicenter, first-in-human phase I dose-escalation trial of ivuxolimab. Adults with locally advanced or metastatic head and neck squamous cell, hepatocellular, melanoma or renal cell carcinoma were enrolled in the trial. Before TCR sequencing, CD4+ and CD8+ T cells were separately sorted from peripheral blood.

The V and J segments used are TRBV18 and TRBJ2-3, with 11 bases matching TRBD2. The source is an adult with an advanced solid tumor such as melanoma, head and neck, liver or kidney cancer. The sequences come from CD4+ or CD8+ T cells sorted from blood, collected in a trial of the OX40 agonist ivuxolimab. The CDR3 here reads CASSPPTSGSVDTQYF. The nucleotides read TGTGCCAGCTCACCTCCTACTAGCGGGAGTGTGGATACGCAGTATTTT.